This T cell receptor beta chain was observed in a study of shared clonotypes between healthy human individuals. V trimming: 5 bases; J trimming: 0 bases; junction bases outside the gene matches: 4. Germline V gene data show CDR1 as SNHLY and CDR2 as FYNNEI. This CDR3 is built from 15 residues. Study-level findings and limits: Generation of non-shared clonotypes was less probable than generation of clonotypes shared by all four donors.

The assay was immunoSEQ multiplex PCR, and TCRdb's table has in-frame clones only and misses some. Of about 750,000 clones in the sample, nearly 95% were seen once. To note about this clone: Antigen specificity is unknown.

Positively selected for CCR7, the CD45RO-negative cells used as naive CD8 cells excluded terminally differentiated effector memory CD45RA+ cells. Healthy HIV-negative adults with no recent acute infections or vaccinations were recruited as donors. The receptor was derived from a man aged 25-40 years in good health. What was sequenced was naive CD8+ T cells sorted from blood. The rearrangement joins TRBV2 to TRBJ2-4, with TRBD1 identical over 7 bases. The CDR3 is CASSTGELAKNIQYF. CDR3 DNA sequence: TGTGCCAGCAGTACAGGGGAATTAGCCAAAAACATTCAGTACTTC.